This T cell receptor beta chain was identified in a study of blood T cell repertoires in COVID-19. Profiled with immunoSEQ multiplex PCR; TCRdb holds only in-frame clones, not every one. The table records some 220,000 clones, about 83% of them present only once. Germline lookup yields CDR1 LGHDT and CDR2 YNNKEL (reference sequence). The V end was cut by 4 bases, the J end by 4 bases, with 16 bases between. The CDR3 is 15 amino acids. The J gene is TRBJ2-5, the V gene TRBV3-1 (or the pseudogene TRBV3-2), with D maybe TRBD1 (5 bases). The sample was peripheral blood. The TCR originated in a human donor in a cohort sampled during active COVID-19. CDR3: CASSRQGGGGETQYF. CDR3 nucleotides: TGTGCCAGCAGCCGGCAGGGTGGTGGCGGAGAGACCCAGTACTTC.